This T cell receptor beta chain appears in the sequencing data of a study of blood T cell repertoires in COVID-19 (dated by TCRdb to about 2020). With regard to the full study: The collaborator samples originated in the United States, Italy and Spain and spanned the acute and convalescent phases of COVID-19. Sample metadata almost always included a de-identified subject ID, COVID-19 status, age in years and sex. The prospective study material was composed of cDNA or gDNA derived from T cells, B-cell-depleted T cells, or PBMCs. Where available, HLA class I and class II types were taken from metadata supplied by the sample provider and were not determined by assay-based typing. The samples were drawn from the first 160 participants of the ongoing ImmuneRACE study and from 1,254 subjects provided by 6 global collaborators. The repertoires were made available in a free public database intended to serve as a resource for research on the immune response to SARS-CoV-2. The dataset comprised deeply sampled blood TCRbeta repertoires from subjects exposed to, actively infected with, or recovered from COVID-19. Findings and caveats that apply to the study as a whole: Clinical and demographic metadata were provided uncurated, with the amount varying by source and participant.

The collaborating institutions used their own protocols to collect whole blood in K2EDTA tubes. For TCRbeta analysis, collaborators shipped samples in one of three forms: frozen whole blood, isolated PBMCs, or DNA extracted from either of those sample types. V is pruned by 1 base and J by 5 bases, leaving 5 bases of the junction without a gene match. From the cysteine through the phenylalanine, the CDR3 covers 14 amino acids. This entry keeps only the CDR3 DNA: 42 bases, framed from base 1. The germline V gene (reference sequence) gives CDR1 as LNHDA and CDR2 as SQIVND. The immunoSEQ Assay, a bias-controlled multiplex PCR, was used to amplify TCRbeta CDR3 regions from genomic DNA. On the authors' methods: Within the assay, amplification of reference gene primers was used to estimate how many nucleated cells each sample contained. Sequence reads were collapsed and filtered to measure the absolute abundance of every unique TCRbeta CDR3 rearrangement. For each sample, productive Simpson clonality was calculated as the square root of Simpson's diversity index across productive rearrangements. The table was pulled from immuneACCESS by TCRdb, which kept in-frame rearrangements only. Such tables lose some clones; where checked, under half of the loss comes from unresolved V genes, and the rest has no known cause. Clone size and V and J calls were adopted from that table, with D and trimming inferred from the DNA. The sample contains fewer than 400,000 clones, around four fifths of them found a single time. Clones ranked in the top ten supply around 3% of the sample.

Turning to this clone: What this receptor recognizes is not known. No quality values exist for individual bases; no much larger clone is one base distant.

The chain is made from TRBV19 and TRBJ2-7; TRBD1 lines up with 7 middle nucleotides. The sample taken for sequencing was peripheral blood. The TCR originated in a man younger than 40 with active or convalescent COVID-19. The DNA is as follows: TGTGCCAGTAGTATAGCGGGCAGGGGGAACGAGCAGTACTTC. This sequence encodes CASSIAGRGNEQYF.